What follows is one T cell receptor (beta chain) and its context. The CDR3 sequence is 17 residues long. From germline, CDR1 is SNHLY and CDR2 FYNNEI. V dropped 5 bases and J dropped 2; count of bases not matched to a gene: 6. The sample belongs to a study of blood T cell repertoires in COVID-19. For the study at large: The study drew acute and convalescent COVID-19 samples from the United States, Italy and Spain. The analysed material was cDNA or gDNA that came from T cells, B-cell-depleted T cells, or PBMCs.

Original handling: Amplification from reference gene primers served as the basis for estimated nucleated cell counts. The repertoire was sequenced with immunoSEQ multiplex PCR; TCRdb's copy has only in-frame clones and lacks some. The D gene and trimming were derived from the DNA, and the V and J assignments and clone size from that table. This sample has approximately 220,000 clones; approximately 84% occur once, and the top ten carry approximately 7.9%. Sequenced material: peripheral blood. The chain links TRBV2 to TRBJ2-5; 15 bases match TRBD2. This clonotype was obtained from an elderly woman with acute or convalescent COVID-19. For the CDR3, the DNA is TGTGCCAGCAGTCCGGGACTAGCGGGGGGACGGCAAGAGACCCAGTACTTC. It translates to CASSPGLAGGRQETQYF.